This T cell receptor (beta chain) was recovered during a study of neoadjuvant anti-PD-1 for oral cavity cancer. As for the study in general: Around day 43, patients without progression received a fourth nivolumab dose before surgery.

This CDR3 comprises 13 residues. CDR1 is WNHNN and CDR2 is SYGVQD in the germline V gene (reference sequence). V shed 5 bases, J shed 4 bases, and the junction held 3 bases outside the gene matches. Analysis of PBMCs was direct, with no culture step. The data were produced by immunoSEQ multiplex PCR, yet TCRdb's version contains in-frame clones alone and is incomplete. The sample holds under 7,000 clones, 74% seen once. This chain uses TRBV10-1 with TRBJ2-7, with 9 bases identical to TRBD1. Sequencing used PBMCs, obtained before nivolumab (anti-PD-1) treatment. The sequence was obtained from a person aged 40 to 85 with oral cavity squamous cell carcinoma. CDR3 bases: TGCGCCAGCAGTATCGGGACAGGGTACGAGCAGTACTTC. This codes for CASSIGTGYEQYF.